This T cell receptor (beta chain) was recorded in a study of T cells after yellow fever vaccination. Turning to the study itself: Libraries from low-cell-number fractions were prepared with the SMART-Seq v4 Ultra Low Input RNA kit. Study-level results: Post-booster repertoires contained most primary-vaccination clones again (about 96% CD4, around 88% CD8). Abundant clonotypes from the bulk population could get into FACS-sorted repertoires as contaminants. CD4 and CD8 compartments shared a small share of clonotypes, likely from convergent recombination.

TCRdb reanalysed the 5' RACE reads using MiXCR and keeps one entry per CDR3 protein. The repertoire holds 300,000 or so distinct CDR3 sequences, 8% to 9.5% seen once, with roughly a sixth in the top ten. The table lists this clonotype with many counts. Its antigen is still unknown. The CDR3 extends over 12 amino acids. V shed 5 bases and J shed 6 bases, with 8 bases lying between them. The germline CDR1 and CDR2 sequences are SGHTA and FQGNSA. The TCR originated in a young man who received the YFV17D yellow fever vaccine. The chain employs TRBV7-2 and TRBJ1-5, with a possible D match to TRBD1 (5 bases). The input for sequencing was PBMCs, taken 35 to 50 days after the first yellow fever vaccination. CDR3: CASSLQGQPQHF. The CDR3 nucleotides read TGTGCCAGCAGCCTTCAGGGTCAGCCCCAGCATTTT.